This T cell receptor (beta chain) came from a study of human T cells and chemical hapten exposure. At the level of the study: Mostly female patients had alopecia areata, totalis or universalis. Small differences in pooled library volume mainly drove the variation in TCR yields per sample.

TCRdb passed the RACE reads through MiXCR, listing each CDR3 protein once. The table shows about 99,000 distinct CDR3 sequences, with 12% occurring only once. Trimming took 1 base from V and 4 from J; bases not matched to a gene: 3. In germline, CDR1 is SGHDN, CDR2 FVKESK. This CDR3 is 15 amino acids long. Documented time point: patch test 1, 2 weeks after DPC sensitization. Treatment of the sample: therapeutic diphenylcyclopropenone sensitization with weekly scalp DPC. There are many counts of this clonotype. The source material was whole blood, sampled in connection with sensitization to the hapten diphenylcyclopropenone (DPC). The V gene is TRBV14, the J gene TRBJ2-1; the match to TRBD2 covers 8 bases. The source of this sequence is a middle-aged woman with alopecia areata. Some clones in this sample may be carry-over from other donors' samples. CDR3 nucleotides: TGTGCCAGCAGCCAAGTCGCTAGCGGGTACAATGAGCAGTTCTTC. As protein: CASSQVASGYNEQFF.